Each of the 31 T cell receptor beta chains below was sequenced from the same sample in a study of long-term antiretroviral therapy in people with HIV (dated by TCRdb to 2022 to 2024). The immunoSEQ hsTCRB v3.0 assay was used at survey level resolution to sequence the TRB variable region. TCRdb provides this immuneACCESS table in a form limited to in-frame rearrangements. Some clones are lacking; in checked studies, under half of them reflect an unresolved V gene, and why the rest are absent is not known. The sample records 20,000 to 25,000 clones, around four fifths of which are singletons. The ten largest clones represent more than 3% of the sample. The sample was unsorted PBMCs, taken roughly 4 years after starting antiretroviral therapy. These receptors all stem from a man aged 18-30 years with HIV.

The chain has TRBV5-1 and TRBJ1-1; D may be TRBD1 (5 bases). Germline CDR1 and CDR2: SGHRS and YFSETQ. V was pared by 4 bases and J by 5 bases, with 12 bases between. The CDR3 is 13 amino acids. In DNA form, the CDR3 reads TGCGCCAGCAGCGATCAGGGTGGGACTGAAGCTTTCTTT. As protein: CASSDQGGTEAFF.

V and J are TRBV2 and TRBJ1-4; 8 bases are shared with TRBD1. This CDR3 is 15 amino acids long. Per germline, CDR1 SNHLY and CDR2 FYNNEI. The trim removed 6 bases at V and 10 bases at J, leaving 13 bases unmatched. DNA of the CDR3: TGTGCCAGCAGACCAGCGACAGGGGAGGAGGGAAAACTGTTTTTT. Residues: CASRPATGEEGKLFF.

V and J are TRBV6-5 and TRBJ2-7; TRBD1 is a possible D gene (5 bases). Trimming left V 2 bases short and J 3 bases short, with 11 bases between. The CDR3 totals 14 residues. The germline gives CDR1 MNHEY, CDR2 SVGAGI. Here the CDR3 reads CASSYGGHNYEQYF. The CDR3 bases are TGTGCCAGCAGTTACGGCGGACACAACTACGAGCAGTACTTC.

CDR3 coding DNA: TGTGCCATCAGTGAGATAGATGAAAAACTGTTTTTT. Protein: CAISEIDEKLFF. The chain combines TRBV10-3 with TRBJ1-4; D remains unclear. Germline CDR1 is ENHRY and CDR2 is SYGVKD. V lost 2 bases and J 6 bases, leaving 4 bases between the germline ends. This CDR3 comprises 12 residues.

The chain recombines TRBV7-9 with TRBJ1-4; D is unclear. In germline, CDR1 is SEHNR, CDR2 FQNEAQ (reference sequence). Trimming took 1 base from V and 0 from J, leaving 12 bases between them. This CDR3 has 17 amino acids. CDR3 nucleotide sequence: TGTGCCAGCAGCTTAGTTATAGGCGAGGCAACTAATGAAAAACTGTTTTTT. Translation gives CASSLVIGEATNEKLFF. Using reference TRBV7-9 and TRBJ1-4 for the parts outside the CDR3, the full variable domain is DTGVSQNPRHKITKRGQNVTFRCDPISEHNRLYWYRQTLGQGPEFLTYFQNEAQLEKSRLLSDRFSAERPKGSFSTLEIQRTEQGDSAMYLCASSLVIGEATNEKLFFGSGTQLSVL.

The chain joins TRBV10-3 to TRBJ1-1; unclear D gene. V dropped 11 bases and J dropped 0 bases, with 13 bases sitting between them. This CDR3 contains 13 residues. Germline V lookup: CDR1 ENHRY, CDR2 SYGVKD. The CDR3 here is CAVHKALNTEAFF. The CDR3 nucleotides are TGTGCCGTCCACAAAGCGTTGAACACTGAAGCTTTCTTT.

The chain carries TRBV5-1 and TRBJ1-2; 7 positions match TRBD1. This CDR3 comprises 17 residues. V shed 4 bases and J 0 bases; nucleotides not matched to a gene: 12. Germline-derived CDR1 and CDR2 are SGHRS and YFSETQ. CDR3 in amino acids: CASSGAGGKNPNYGYTF. The DNA for the CDR3 is TGCGCCAGCAGCGGCGCAGGGGGTAAGAATCCTAACTATGGCTACACCTTC.

The chain has TRBV6-1 and TRBJ2-3; unclear D gene. In germline, CDR1 is MNHNS, CDR2 SASEGT. This CDR3 has 13 amino acids. Trimming shortened V by 7 bases and J by 3 bases, and 11 bases separated the two germline ends. The CDR3 reads CASIGFMTDTQYF. CDR3 nucleotide sequence: TGTGCCAGCATCGGTTTTATGACAGATACGCAGTATTTT.

The V call is TRBV7-6, the J call TRBJ2-7; D remains ambiguous. V was cut by 3 bases and J by 4 bases, with 19 bases left in between. The CDR3 has 16 residues. Looked up from germline, CDR1 is SGHVS and CDR2 is FNYEAQ. This chain's CDR3 is CASSFPLSGLLYEQYV. The DNA for the CDR3 is TGTGCCAGCAGCTTTCCTCTATCCGGCCTCCTATACGAGCAGTACGTC.

CDR3 DNA: TGTGCCAGCAGTTTATGGGGGGGTGCAGGTCAGCCCCAGCATTTT. Translating it yields CASSLWGGAGQPQHF. The chain carries TRBV27 and TRBJ1-5, with D possibly matching TRBD1 (5 bases). The CDR3 runs to 15 residues. Germline V gene sequence: CDR1 MNHEY, CDR2 SMNVEV (reference sequence). The V end was cut by 1 base, the J end by 6 bases, with 13 bases between.

V is TRBV4-2 and J is TRBJ2-1, with a weak D call TRBD2 (6 bases). The V end lost 4 bases, the J end lost 6 bases, and 10 bases lay between the germline ends. The V gene's germline CDR1 is LGHNA and CDR2 YNFKEQ. The CDR3 is made up of 13 amino acids. The CDR3 is CASSPPGVNEQFF. CDR3 bases: TGTGCCAGCAGCCCTCCGGGGGTCAATGAGCAGTTCTTC.

V and J are TRBV10-3 and TRBJ2-7, with 9 bases fitting TRBD1. The CDR3 runs to 14 residues. V lost 3 bases, J lost 4 bases, and 4 bases stayed unmatched. Germline lookup yields CDR1 ENHRY and CDR2 SYGVKD. The CDR3 here is CAISDNRGQYEQYF. CDR3 DNA sequence: TGTGCCATCAGTGATAACAGGGGGCAATACGAGCAGTACTTC.

This chain connects TRBV5-5 to TRBJ1-1; D not resolved. CDR3 length equals 12 residues. Trimming pared 2 bases from V and 7 bases from J, leaving 9 bases between. Looked up from germline, CDR1 is SGHKS and CDR2 is YYEKEE (reference sequence). The CDR3 DNA is TGTGCCAGCAGCTTTTTTCGAAGTGAAGCTTTCTTT. Its protein product is CASSFFRSEAFF.

The rearrangement joins TRBV23-1 to TRBJ1-2; D not resolved. TRBV23-1 is noted as an ORF with a role that remains uncertain. There are 11 residues in the CDR3. Trimming removed 7 bases from V and 3 bases from J, with 6 bases in between. The CDR3 DNA follows: TGCGCCAGCACATTTCACTATGGCTACACCTTC. Protein sequence: CASTFHYGYTF.

The chain links TRBV7-9 to TRBJ2-3; tentatively, D is TRBD2 (5 bases). Trimming pared 3 bases from V and 6 bases from J, leaving 7 bases between. CDR1 and CDR2 from the germline V gene are SEHNR and FQNEAQ (reference sequence). The CDR3 consists of 12 residues. The CDR3 loop is CASSFPGDTQYF. The CDR3 coding sequence is TGTGCCAGCAGCTTCCCGGGGGATACGCAGTATTTT. Together with reference TRBV7-9 and TRBJ2-3, the CDR3 gives the full variable domain: DTGVSQNPRHKITKRGQNVTFRCDPISEHNRLYWYRQTLGQGPEFLTYFQNEAQLEKSRLLSDRFSAERPKGSFSTLEIQRTEQGDSAMYLCASSFPGDTQYFGPGTRLTVL.

On this clone: The junction departs from the called germline gene at one end, perhaps through a read error. The chain has TRBV7-7 and TRBJ2-3, with D possibly TRBD1 on 5 matching bases. CDR1 is SSHAT, CDR2 FNYEAQ, per germline (reference sequence). The CDR3 covers 17 residues. DNA of the CDR3: TGTGCTAGCAGCCAGGGCGTAACAGGCTCTAGCACAGATACGCAGTATTTT. This encodes CASSQGVTGSSTDTQYF.

The genes are TRBV7-9 and TRBJ1-6; D unresolved. V was trimmed by 3 bases and J by 7 bases, leaving 4 bases between them. CDR1 is SEHNR and CDR2 is FQNEAQ in the germline V gene (reference sequence). The CDR3 spans 12 residues. The CDR3 DNA is TGTGCCAGCAGCTTCGAGAATTCACCCCTCCACTTT. Its translation: CASSFENSPLHF.

This chain connects TRBV9 to TRBJ2-3, with 7 bases that match TRBD2. Germline CDR1 and CDR2: SGDLS and YYNGEE. Trimming removed 0 bases from V and 4 bases from J; junction bases left unmatched: 2. CDR3 length equals 14 residues. This CDR3 is CASSVEGGADTQYF. CDR3 sequence (DNA): TGTGCCAGCAGCGTAGAGGGAGGGGCAGATACGCAGTATTTT.

This chain joins TRBV6-5 and TRBJ1-3; D uncertain. V gave up 0 bases and J gave up 4 bases, with 7 bases separating them. Germline assignment: CDR1 MNHEY and CDR2 SVGAGI. The CDR3 extends over 14 amino acids. The CDR3 DNA reads as TGTGCCAGCAGTTACTCCTCTGCAGGAAACACCATATATTTT. It codes for CASSYSSAGNTIYF.

This chain connects TRBV7-8 to TRBJ1-2; TRBD1 matches at 9 bases. CDR1 and CDR2 from the germline V gene are SGHVS and FQNEAQ. The CDR3 runs 15 residues. V lost 5 bases, J lost 5 bases, and 9 bases stayed unmatched. This CDR3 is CASSPGTGRFYGYTF. The DNA for the CDR3 is TGTGCCAGCAGCCCGGGGACAGGGAGATTTTATGGCTACACCTTC.

This clone has a handful of counts. The chain is built from TRBV6-4 and TRBJ1-2; 8 bases agree with TRBD1. This CDR3 has 14 residues. Germline CDR1 and CDR2: MRHNA and SNTAGT. Trimming took 6 bases from V and 4 from J; bases not matched to a gene: 7. CDR3 DNA: TGTGCCAGCAGCGCCGGACAGGGCAGCTATGGCTACACCTTC. Residues: CASSAGQGSYGYTF.

This chain uses TRBV2 with TRBJ2-4; no definite D call. There are 17 residues in the CDR3. Germline CDR1 reads SNHLY; CDR2 reads FYNNEI. V lost 1 base and J lost 1, with 14 bases in between. The CDR3 here is CASSEGTHRGAKNIQYF. CDR3 nucleotide sequence: TGTGCCAGCAGTGAAGGAACCCACCGTGGGGCCAAAAACATTCAGTACTTC.

The chain uses TRBV7-9 and TRBJ2-3; possible D gene TRBD2, 7 bases. Trimming pared 2 bases from V and 15 bases from J, leaving 21 bases between. The CDR3 runs 14 residues. Per the germline V gene, CDR1 is SEHNR and CDR2 is FQNEAQ (reference sequence). The CDR3 DNA reads TGTGCCAGCAGCTTAACCGGCGGGGGCCTAAGCCACTATTTT. This sequence encodes CASSLTGGGLSHYF. The entire variable domain, with the rest obtained from reference TRBV7-9 and TRBJ2-3, is as follows: DTGVSQNPRHKITKRGQNVTFRCDPISEHNRLYWYRQTLGQGPEFLTYFQNEAQLEKSRLLSDRFSAERPKGSFSTLEIQRTEQGDSAMYLCASSLTGGGLSHYFGPGTRLTVL.

This chain connects TRBV6-1 to TRBJ1-4; no definite D call. Trimming cost V 8 bases and J 8 bases, with 15 bases left between them. Looked up from germline, CDR1 is MNHNS and CDR2 is SASEGT. The CDR3 has 13 residues. CDR3 nucleotide sequence: TGTGCCAGCGGCCTGGGGATAGGAGAAAAACTGTTTTTT. It codes for CASGLGIGEKLFF.

V gene TRBV7-6 combines with J gene TRBJ2-5; D not resolved. Germline V gene data show CDR1 as SGHVS and CDR2 as FNYEAQ. V dropped 6 bases and J dropped 1 base, with 3 bases sitting between them. The CDR3 length is 11 residues. CDR3 sequence: CASRPQETQYF. CDR3 in DNA: TGTGCCAGCAGACCCCAAGAGACCCAGTACTTC.

The chain recombines TRBV7-3 with TRBJ2-7, with 13 bases that match TRBD2. The CDR3 covers 17 residues. J gave up 0 bases and V 5 bases, and 7 bases lay outside the gene matches. CDR1 is SGHTA, CDR2 FQGTGA, per germline. CDR3 protein: CASSLRLAGGPSYEQYV. The CDR3 coding sequence is TGTGCCAGCAGCCTCAGACTAGCGGGGGGCCCCTCCTACGAGCAGTACGTC.

V is TRBV2 and J is TRBJ1-5; D is perhaps TRBD1 (5 bases). V dropped 4 bases and J dropped 6 bases, with 13 bases sitting between them. The CDR3 contains 14 residues. Germline CDR1 reads SNHLY; CDR2 reads FYNNEI. CDR3 nucleotide sequence: TGTGCCAGCAGTGGGGGGACCCACGGTCAGCCCCAGCATTTT. It is translated as CASSGGTHGQPQHF.

The chain recombines TRBV6-1 with TRBJ2-3; a possible D gene is TRBD2 (5 bases). The CDR3 contains 15 residues. Germline loops: CDR1 MNHNS, CDR2 SASEGT. With 6 bases removed from V and 2 bases from J, the gap between germline ends came to 15 bases. CDR3 sequence (DNA): TGTGCCAGCAGCCAGCCGTTGCGGGCCACAGATACGCAGTATTTT. Residues: CASSQPLRATDTQYF.

This clone was observed once. The V and J genes are TRBV5-4 and TRBJ2-1; a possible D gene is TRBD1 (5 bases). Trimming took 0 bases from V and 9 from J, leaving 7 bases between them. CDR3 length equals 12 residues. Germline assignment: CDR1 SGHNT and CDR2 YYREEE (reference sequence). The CDR3 DNA sequence: TGTGCCAGCAGCTTGGAGGGGTCTGAGCAGTTCTTC. This sequence encodes CASSLEGSEQFF.

The chain uses TRBV7-8 and TRBJ1-1; 7 bases map to TRBD1. The CDR3 is made up of 17 amino acids. Germline V lookup: CDR1 SGHVS, CDR2 FQNEAQ. After removal of 5 bases from V and 1 base from J, the junction contained 13 bases not matched to a gene. The CDR3 DNA is TGTGCCAGCAGCCCATTACAGGGGCAACGGGGGAACACTGAAGCTTTCTTT. Amino acid sequence: CASSPLQGQRGNTEAFF. Looking up the rest from reference TRBV7-8 and TRBJ1-1 gives the full variable domain: GAGVSQSPRYKVAKRGQDVALRCDPISGHVSLFWYQQALGQGPEFLTYFQNEAQLDKSGLPSDRFFAERPEGSVSTLKIQRTQQEDSAVYLCASSPLQGQRGNTEAFFGQGTRLTVV.

In its sample, this clone was seen once. The chain recombines TRBV9 with TRBJ1-1, with D possibly matching TRBD1 (6 bases). This CDR3 contains 15 residues. Trimming removed 2 bases at V and 3 bases at J, with 14 bases between. CDR1 is SGDLS and CDR2 is YYNGEE in the germline V gene. The CDR3 DNA follows: TGTGCCAGCAGCGTCAGTGGGGGGGCGTACACTGAAGCTTTCTTT. Translating gives CASSVSGGAYTEAFF.